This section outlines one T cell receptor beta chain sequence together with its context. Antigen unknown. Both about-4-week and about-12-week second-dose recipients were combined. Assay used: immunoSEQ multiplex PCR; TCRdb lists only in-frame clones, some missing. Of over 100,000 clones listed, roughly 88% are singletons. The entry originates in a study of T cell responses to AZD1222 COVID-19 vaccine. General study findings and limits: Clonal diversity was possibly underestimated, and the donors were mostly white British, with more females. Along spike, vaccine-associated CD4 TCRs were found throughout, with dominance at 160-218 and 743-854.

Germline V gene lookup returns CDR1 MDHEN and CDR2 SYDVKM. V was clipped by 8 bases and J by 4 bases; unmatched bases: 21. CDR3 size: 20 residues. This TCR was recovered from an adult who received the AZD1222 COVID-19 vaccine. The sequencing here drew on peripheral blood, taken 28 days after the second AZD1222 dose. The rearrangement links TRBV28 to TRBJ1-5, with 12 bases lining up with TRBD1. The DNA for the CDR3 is TGTGCCAGCGCCAGAACCGGGACAGGGGGCCTGTTAATCGCGAATCAGCCCCAGCATTTT. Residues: CASARTGTGGLLIANQPQHF.